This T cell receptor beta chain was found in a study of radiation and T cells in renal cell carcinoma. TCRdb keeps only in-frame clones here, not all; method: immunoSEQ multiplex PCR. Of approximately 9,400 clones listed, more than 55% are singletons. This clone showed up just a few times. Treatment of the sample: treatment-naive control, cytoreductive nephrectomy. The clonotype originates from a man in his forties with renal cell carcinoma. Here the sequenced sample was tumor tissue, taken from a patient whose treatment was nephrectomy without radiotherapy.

CDR3 in DNA: TGTGCCAGCAGTTTGGGGGAACCTTATGGCTACACCTTC. Translated: CASSLGEPYGYTF. The chain uses TRBV28 and TRBJ1-2, with a possible D match to TRBD1 (5 bases). The CDR3 has 13 residues. The germline V and J ends were trimmed by 3 bases and 5 bases, with 10 bases remaining between them. CDR1 and CDR2 (germline): MDHEN, SYDVKM.